The 23 T cell receptor beta chains in this list originate from one sample, sequenced in a study of T cells in Graves' hyperthyroidism and ophthalmopathy. It was RNA transcripts that yielded the amplified TCR beta CDR3 regions. HTBI primers were employed in a first-round RT-PCR of the TCR CDR3. Each CDR3 protein gets one entry after TCRdb re-called the multiplex PCR reads with MiXCR. The data contain a few hundred thousand distinct CDR3 sequences, around 42% of them seen just once; the ten biggest clones take up about 8%. Sequenced input: peripheral blood or thyroid tissue (not recorded which). These receptors were collected from a woman aged 18 to 35 with Graves' hyperthyroidism.

The rearrangement uses TRBV29-1 and TRBJ1-2, with TRBD1 as a possible D gene (6 bases). V was cut by 7 bases and J by 8 bases, with 20 bases left in between. The CDR3 is 13 amino acids. Germline V lookup: CDR1 SQVTM, CDR2 ANQGSEA. The CDR3 loop reads CSAPSRGRQGYTF. The DNA for the CDR3 is TGCAGCGCACCCAGCCGGGGGCGACAGGGCTACACCTTC.

This clonotype has ten or more counts. This rearrangement joins TRBV20-1 to TRBJ1-3, with D maybe TRBD1 (6 bases). The germline gives CDR1 DFQATT, CDR2 SNEGSKA (reference sequence). The ends were cut back, 6 bases at V and 8 bases at J, with 17 bases in the middle. The CDR3 consists of 13 residues. CDR3 region: CSARGGGRDTIYF. The CDR3 DNA reads TGCAGTGCCAGGGGAGGGGGTAGAGACACCATATATTTT.

This clonotype showed up just a few times. The V gene is TRBV20-1, the J gene TRBJ1-1, with 7 bases fitting TRBD1. V trimming: 0 bases; J trimming: 7 bases; junction bases outside the gene matches: 8. This CDR3 region has 14 residues. CDR1 is DFQATT and CDR2 is SNEGSKA in the germline V gene (reference sequence). The CDR3 bases are TGCAGTGCTAGAGAGGGGGGACAGATCAATGAAGCTTTCTTT. Translation gives CSAREGGQINEAFF.

The J gene is TRBJ2-3, the V gene TRBV24-1, with D possibly TRBD2 on 5 matching bases. The CDR3 consists of 14 residues. Germline assignment: CDR1 KGHDR and CDR2 SFDVKD. Trimming removed 4 bases at V and 5 bases at J, with 12 bases between. CDR3 amino acids: CATSDPDRGDTQYF. For the CDR3, the DNA is TGTGCCACCAGTGACCCGGACCGGGGAGATACGCAGTATTTT.

This chain connects TRBV20-1 to TRBJ2-7; TRBD2 matches 10 bases. V trimming: 5 bases; J trimming: 4 bases; junction bases outside the gene matches: 8. This CDR3 contains 14 residues. CDR1 DFQATT and CDR2 SNEGSKA come from the germline V gene (reference sequence). The CDR3 region has the DNA TGCAGTGCTGTCGGACTAGCGGAGGCTTACGAGCAGTACTTC. As protein: CSAVGLAEAYEQYF.

This clonotype was observed many times. V usage is TRBV27 and J usage is TRBJ1-6; the D gene is possibly TRBD1 (5 bases). V lost 2 bases and J lost 9, with 11 bases in between. Germline V gene sequence: CDR1 MNHEY, CDR2 SMNVEV (reference sequence). The CDR3 is 14 amino acids. The CDR3 protein is CASSLPGSGSPLHF. In DNA form, the CDR3 reads TGTGCCAGCAGTTTACCAGGGAGCGGTTCACCCCTCCACTTT.

This clonotype was observed at least ten times. The chain couples TRBV19 to TRBJ1-2, with TRBD1 as a possible D gene (5 bases). Germline CDR1 reads LNHDA; CDR2 reads SQIVND (reference sequence). Between the trimmed V and J ends, which lost 5 bases and 5 bases, there was a span of 9 bases. The CDR3 runs 12 residues. CDR3 nucleotide sequence: TGTGCCAGTAGTCCTCGACAGTATGGCTACACCTTC. Its translation is CASSPRQYGYTF.

The chain couples TRBV5-1 to TRBJ1-2, with D perhaps matching TRBD1 (6 bases). Germline V lookup: CDR1 SGHRS, CDR2 YFSETQ. Between the trimmed V and J ends, which lost 0 bases and 7 bases, there was a span of 13 bases. The length of the CDR3 is 14 residues. CDR3 sequence (DNA): TGCGCCAGCAGCTTGGCGGTGACGGGGGCTGGCTACACCTTC. Amino acid sequence: CASSLAVTGAGYTF.

The CDR3 sequence is CSGEQRPQETQYF. The CDR3 DNA reads TGCAGCGGGGAACAACGACCCCAAGAGACCCAGTACTTC. The chain employs TRBV29-1 and TRBJ2-5; D unresolved. V was pared by 7 bases and J by 1 base, with 13 bases between. The CDR3 has 13 amino acids. Germline V gene data show CDR1 as SQVTM and CDR2 as ANQGSEA.

The V gene is TRBV29-1, the J gene TRBJ1-5; D uncertain. Trimming took 6 bases from V and 11 from J, leaving 23 bases between them. Germline lookup yields CDR1 SQVTM and CDR2 ANQGSEA. This CDR3 region has 14 residues. This CDR3 is CSVTDPGSRETQHF. For the CDR3, the DNA is TGCAGCGTCACTGACCCGGGGAGTAGAGAGACCCAGCATTTT.

This chain links TRBV24-1 with TRBJ2-3; TRBD2 aligns across 7 bases. The CDR3 spans 17 residues. Losses at the gene ends were 3 bases for V and 8 bases for J; bases not matched to a gene: 16. Germline V gene sequence: CDR1 KGHDR, CDR2 SFDVKD. In nucleotides, the CDR3 is TGTGCCACCAGTGATCCGGGTGTAGCGGGTCGTATGGGTACGCAGTATTTT. Its protein is CATSDPGVAGRMGTQYF.

This chain uses TRBV2 with TRBJ2-7; 7 bases are shared with TRBD1. Germline CDR1 reads SNHLY; CDR2 reads FYNNEI. CDR3 length equals 13 residues. Trimming at V came to 1 base and at J to 7 bases, leaving 4 bases not matched to a gene. Here the CDR3 reads CASSEEGAREQYF. CDR3 DNA: TGTGCCAGCAGTGAAGAGGGGGCGAGGGAGCAGTACTTC.

The chain joins TRBV25-1 to TRBJ1-3; D is unclear. CDR1 and CDR2 from the germline V gene are MGHDK and SYGVNS. This CDR3 has 13 residues. Trimming removed 0 bases from V and 8 bases from J, with 8 bases in between. The CDR3 reads CASSEYGVDTIYF. CDR3 nucleotide sequence: TGTGCCAGCAGTGAATACGGGGTGGACACCATATATTTT.

This sequence joins TRBV20-1 and TRBJ2-5, with 10 bases that match TRBD1. This CDR3 comprises 16 residues. The ends lost 3 bases at V and 3 bases at J; junction bases unmatched: 10. Germline CDR1 DFQATT, CDR2 SNEGSKA (reference sequence). As DNA, the CDR3 is TGCAGTGCTAGTCAACCCCGAGGGACAGGGGAAGAGACCCAGTACTTC. Translating it yields CSASQPRGTGEETQYF.

This chain links TRBV12-3 or TRBV12-4 with TRBJ2-7; TRBD2 matches at 9 bases. The J segment lost 4 bases and the V segment lost 8 bases, leaving 9 bases of the junction unmatched. The CDR3 has 14 residues. The CDR3 sequence is CASAGASGTYEQYF. The DNA of the CDR3 is TGTGCCAGCGCGGGGGCTAGCGGGACATACGAGCAGTACTTC.

This clonotype was counted ten times or more. The chain employs TRBV5-1 and TRBJ2-7; a weak D match, TRBD2 (6 bases). Trimming took 0 bases from V and 3 from J, leaving 13 bases between them. Germline CDR1 and CDR2: SGHRS and YFSETQ. This CDR3 contains 15 residues. The DNA for the CDR3 is TGCGCCAGCAGCTTGGCCCCGGGAGAACTCTACGAGCAGTACTTC. Amino acid sequence: CASSLAPGELYEQYF.

The sample holds a few counts of this clonotype. A much more abundant neighbour one base away suggests this may be a read error. The chain combines TRBV19 with TRBJ1-3, with D possibly being TRBD1 (5 bases). The CDR3 contains 14 residues. The germline gives CDR1 LNHDA, CDR2 SQIVND (reference sequence). CDR3 coding DNA: TGTGCCAGTAGCGGGGGACGCTCTGGAAGCACCATATATTTT. As protein: CASSGGRSGSTIYF.

This clonotype was seen repeatedly, ten times or more. The V and J genes are TRBV9 and TRBJ1-2; 9 positions match TRBD1. Germline V gene sequence: CDR1 SGDLS, CDR2 YYNGEE. With V trimmed by 2 bases and J by 0 bases, 11 bases remained unmatched. This CDR3 is built from 18 residues. Written as DNA, the CDR3 is TGTGCCAGCAGCGTCGGGGGCGGGACAGGGCTAGCTAACTATGGCTACACCTTC. Its translation: CASSVGGGTGLANYGYTF.

The chain links TRBV7-9 to TRBJ2-7; 14 nucleotides agree with TRBD2. V gave up 5 bases and J gave up 6 bases; unmatched junction bases: 9. CDR1 SEHNR and CDR2 FQNEAQ come from the germline V gene (reference sequence). The CDR3 is 16 amino acids. In nucleotides, the CDR3 is TGTGCCAGCAGCACGACGACTAGCGGGAGGGCCTCCGAGCAGTACTTC. Protein sequence: CASSTTTSGRASEQYF.

The V call is TRBV6-5, the J call TRBJ2-6; D unclear. V was shortened by 6 bases and J by 4 bases, with 10 bases between the two germline ends. CDR1 and CDR2 from the germline V gene are MNHEY and SVGAGI. The CDR3 is made up of 14 amino acids. CDR3 nucleotide sequence: TGTGCCAGCAGGCCCTCCGAGGGGGCCAACGTCCTGACTTTC. Translation: CASRPSEGANVLTF.

Regarding this clonotype: The junction departs from the called germline gene at one end, perhaps through a read error. This chain uses TRBV7-2 with TRBJ1-5, with D unresolved. The CDR3 is made up of 17 amino acids. Per germline, CDR1 SGHTA and CDR2 FQGNSA. CDR3 sequence (DNA): TGTGCCTGCAGTTTAGACACCAAGCTTTATAGCAATCACCCCCAGCATTTT. Its protein product is CACSLDTKLYSNHPQHF.

The chain couples TRBV6-1 to TRBJ1-1; no clear D. The length of the CDR3 is 14 residues. V lost 7 bases to trimming and J lost 4 bases, with 16 bases between them. CDR1 MNHNS and CDR2 SASEGT come from the germline V gene. The CDR3 DNA is TGTGCCAGCAATGAGAGGACGGAGACCACTGAAGCTTTCTTT. It is translated as CASNERTETTEAFF.

This chain links TRBV19 with TRBJ1-3; D gene uncertain. CDR1 and CDR2 (germline): LNHDA, SQIVND (reference sequence). This CDR3 has 12 amino acids. Trimming removed 4 bases at V and 7 bases at J, with 8 bases between. The CDR3 loop reads CASSNGLNTIYF. The CDR3 DNA sequence: TGTGCCAGTAGTAACGGGCTGAACACCATATATTTT.